This T cell receptor beta chain appears in the sequencing data of a study of cytomegalovirus exposure and HLA in healthy donors. General study findings and limits: One later analysis, an examination of the roughly 130 validation repertoires, found that first-cohort TCR clusters tended to co-occur in them.

This clone was seen a single time. Its target is unknown. Clones were read by immunoSEQ multiplex PCR, and TCRdb kept only the in-frame ones, dropping some. This table holds 90,000 to 110,000 clones, 70% to 90% found once. Trimming took off 3 bases at V and 1 base at J, with 10 bases between the two ends. In germline, CDR1 is SGDLS, CDR2 YYNGEE. CDR3 length equals 14 residues. This chain joins TRBV9 and TRBJ1-1; tentatively, D is TRBD1 (6 bases). This TCR derives from a woman younger than 30 in good health and CMV-seropositive. Specimen: PBMCs. CDR3 DNA sequence: TGTGCCAGCAGCGGAAAAGGGGGGAACACTGAAGCTTTCTTT. This codes for CASSGKGGNTEAFF.